This is a list of T cell receptor beta chains from one sample in a study of human T cells and chemical hapten exposure. From the RACE reads, TCRdb called clonotypes with MiXCR, one entry per CDR3 protein. The sample lists about 97,000 distinct CDR3 sequences, 27% seen once, with about a tenth in the top ten. Specimen: whole blood, collected in connection with sensitization to the hapten diphenylcyclopropenone (DPC). These receptors were collected from a man in his forties with alopecia areata. Some clones in this sample may be carry-over from other donors' samples. Each CDR3 is given with its conserved first and last residue. Fields, in order: J gene, D gene, clone size, V gene, CDR3 protein. D genes are given only for firm matches. Expanded clones are given a class, and other clones once, few, many or no size at all.

>TRBJ2-3|TRBD2|-|TRBV3-1
CASSFRQLAGTDTQYF
>TRBJ2-5|-|once|TRBV6-5
CASTPPGRETQYF
>TRBJ2-2|TRBD1|-|TRBV30
CAWSGTGNTGELFF
>TRBJ2-3|TRBD2|many|TRBV28
CASSSASGRTDTQYF
>TRBJ1-6|-|-|TRBV20-1
CSAGPEAQGSPLHF
>TRBJ2-3|-|-|TRBV7-6
CASSLRGSSTDTQYF
>TRBJ1-5|TRBD1|-|TRBV6-2/TRBV6-3
CASSTDRGPTNQPQHF
>TRBJ2-7|-|few|TRBV7-9
CASSLGPEQYF
>TRBJ2-1|TRBD2|few|TRBV9
CASSEGGSGTHEQFF
>TRBJ1-5|TRBD1|few|TRBV29-1
CSVIGTGDDQPQHF
>TRBJ2-7|-|few|TRBV20-1
CSARDSNRHGDIFYEQYF
>TRBJ2-7|TRBD1|many|TRBV12-3/TRBV12-4
CASSPSMGDRGLYEQYF
>TRBJ2-1|TRBD2|-|TRBV28
CASSLWGLRTSGGSYNEQFF